This TCR beta chain was sequenced in a study of blood T cell repertoires in COVID-19. Turning to the study itself: Samples representing acute and convalescent COVID-19 were sourced from the United States, Italy and Spain. From T cells, B-cell-depleted T cells, or PBMCs came the material, which was cDNA or gDNA.

Source study methods: Quantification of nucleated cells was approximated via reference gene primer amplification. Data came from immunoSEQ multiplex PCR; TCRdb stores just in-frame clones and leaves some out. For V, J and clone size, that table is used; D and trimming come from the DNA. The profile shows approximately 300,000 clones, around 87% of them singletons. The trim removed 3 bases at V and 1 base at J, leaving 7 bases unmatched. This CDR3 has 15 residues. The V gene's germline CDR1 is DFQATT and CDR2 SNEGSKA (reference sequence). The chain has TRBV20-1 and TRBJ2-5, with 8 bases that match TRBD2. This clonotype was sampled from a man between 18 and 29 years old with active or convalescent COVID-19. The sample comprised peripheral blood. In nucleotides, the CDR3 is TGCAGTGCTAGTCTTGTAGCGGGGTTCCAAGAGACCCAGTACTTC. It codes for CSASLVAGFQETQYF.